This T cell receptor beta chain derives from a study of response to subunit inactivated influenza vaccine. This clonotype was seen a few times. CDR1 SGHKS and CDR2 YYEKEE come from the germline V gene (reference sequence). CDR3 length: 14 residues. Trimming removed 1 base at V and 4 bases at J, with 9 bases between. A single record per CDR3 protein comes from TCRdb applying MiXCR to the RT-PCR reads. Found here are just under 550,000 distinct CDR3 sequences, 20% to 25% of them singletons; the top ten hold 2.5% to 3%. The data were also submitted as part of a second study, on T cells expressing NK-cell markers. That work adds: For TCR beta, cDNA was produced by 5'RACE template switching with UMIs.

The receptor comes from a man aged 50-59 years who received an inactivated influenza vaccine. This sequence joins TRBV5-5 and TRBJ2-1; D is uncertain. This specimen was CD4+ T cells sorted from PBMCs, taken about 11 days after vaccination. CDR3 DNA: TGTGCCAGCAGCTTGAGTGAGCTTTACAATGAGCAGTTCTTC. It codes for CASSLSELYNEQFF.